A selection of T cell receptor beta chains follows, all from one sample in a study of shared clonotypes between healthy human individuals. Sequencing was performed with immunoSEQ multiplex PCR; in TCRdb, only in-frame clones are kept and a portion is missing. The sample shows more than 850,000 clones, about 84% of them seen only once. The specimen sequenced was memory CD4+ T cells from PBMCs. Receptors were obtained from a man between 18 and 29 years old in good health. Some clones in this sample may be carry-over from other donors' samples. Both conserved end residues are part of each CDR3. The order of the fields is clone size, D gene, V gene, J gene, CDR3 DNA, CDR3 protein. D genes are given only for firm matches. Not every row has a clone size; where given, it reads once, few, many or a size class.

clone size: .; D gene: .; V gene: TRBV7-2; J gene: TRBJ2-7; CDR3 DNA: TGTGCCAGCAGCTTAGCGTTCGGCCACGAGCAGTACTTC; CDR3 protein: CASSLAFGHEQYF
clone size: .; D gene: .; V gene: TRBV14; J gene: TRBJ2-7; CDR3 DNA: TGTGCCAGCAGCCTATTAAACTGGCACGAGCAGTACTTC; CDR3 protein: CASSLLNWHEQYF
clone size: .; D gene: TRBD1; V gene: TRBV18; J gene: TRBJ2-2; CDR3 DNA: TGTGCCAGCTCATCTCGACAGGGGGAGGTGGTCAACGGGGAGCTGTTTTTT; CDR3 protein: CASSSRQGEVVNGELFF
clone size: .; D gene: .; V gene: TRBV6-1; J gene: TRBJ2-3; CDR3 DNA: TGTGCCAGCAGTGAAGCCGGCCTCTACACAGATACGCAGTATTTT; CDR3 protein: CASSEAGLYTDTQYF
clone size: .; D gene: TRBD1; V gene: TRBV19; J gene: TRBJ1-1; CDR3 DNA: TGTGCCAGTGGGGACAGAAGACTTGAAGCTTTCTTT; CDR3 protein: CASGDRRLEAFF
clone size: .; D gene: TRBD1; V gene: TRBV9; J gene: TRBJ2-2; CDR3 DNA: TGTGCCAGCAGCGTAGCACAGGGGGGCACCGGGGAGCTGTTTTTT; CDR3 protein: CASSVAQGGTGELFF
clone size: .; D gene: .; V gene: TRBV18; J gene: TRBJ2-7; CDR3 DNA: TGTGCCAGCTCACGCAACTCCTTAGCTTACGAGCAGTACTTC; CDR3 protein: CASSRNSLAYEQYF
clone size: .; D gene: .; V gene: TRBV9; J gene: TRBJ2-2; CDR3 DNA: TGTGCCAGCAGCGTAGAGAGCTTGGGGGCAGCCGCCACCGGGGAGCTGTTTTTT; CDR3 protein: CASSVESLGAAATGELFF
clone size: once; D gene: .; V gene: TRBV21-1; J gene: TRBJ1-4; CDR3 DNA: TGTGCCAGCAGCAAAGTTACCCGGGGGGGAACTAATGAAAAACTGTTTTTT; CDR3 protein: CASSKVTRGGTNEKLFF
clone size: .; D gene: .; V gene: TRBV6-1; J gene: TRBJ1-1; CDR3 DNA: TGTGCCAGCAGCTGGGACCCGAACACTGAAGCTTTCTTT; CDR3 protein: CASSWDPNTEAFF